This TCR beta chain was sequenced in a study of shared clonotypes between healthy human individuals. Study information: CD4 naive cells filled three plates per donor, CD4 memory three, CD8 naive two and CD8 memory one. Findings and caveats of the study: Blood was the sole source, and tissue repertoires probably differ. Generation of non-shared clonotypes was less probable than generation of clonotypes shared by all four donors.

TCRdb keeps only in-frame clones here, not all; method: immunoSEQ multiplex PCR. The sample lists 750,000 to 1,000,000 clones, 80% to 95% occurring once. Naive CD8 cells comprised CD45RO-negative, CCR7-positively selected cells, excluding terminally differentiated effector memory CD45RA+ cells. The V gene lost 5 bases and the J gene lost 1 base, with 9 bases spanning the gap. The CDR3 contains 14 residues. CDR1 is SEHNR and CDR2 is FQNEAQ in the germline V gene (reference sequence). Turning to this clone: What it binds is unknown.

This rearrangement joins TRBV7-9 to TRBJ1-3; weak D call: TRBD1 (6 bases). Sample: naive CD8+ T cells sorted from blood. The receptor comes from a man between 25 and 39 years old in good health. The CDR3 spells CASSQGTSGNTIYF. CDR3 DNA sequence: TGTGCCAGCAGCCAAGGGACATCTGGAAACACCATATATTTT.